The TCR beta chain described here comes from a study of blood T cell repertoires in COVID-19 (TCRdb year 2020). Study-wide context: Samples covering the acute and convalescent phases of COVID-19 were provided by collaborators in the United States, Italy and Spain. The prospective study material was composed of cDNA or gDNA derived from T cells, B-cell-depleted T cells, or PBMCs. Subjects who had been exposed to COVID-19, were actively infected with it, or had recovered from it provided the deeply sampled blood TCRbeta repertoires that made up the dataset. The repertoires were released in a freely available public database intended as a resource for research on the immune response to SARS-CoV-2. The samples were drawn from the first 160 participants of the ongoing ImmuneRACE study and from over 950 subjects provided by 6 global collaborators. The sample metadata nearly always contained a de-identified subject ID, COVID-19 status, age in years and sex. Where HLA class I and class II types were available, the types were taken from metadata supplied by the sample provider, not from assay-based typing.

Overall results and qualifications from the work: The quantity of clinical and demographic metadata differed by source and by participant and was supplied without curation.

This clone has a handful of counts. Its antigen is currently not known. Base-call qualities are not available, and no considerably larger clone is one nucleotide away. TCRbeta CDR3 regions were amplified from genomic DNA using the immunoSEQ Assay, a bias-controlled multiplex PCR. The paper's processing steps were these. The number of nucleated cells in each sample was estimated by amplification of reference gene primers within the assay. To quantify the absolute abundance of each unique TCRbeta CDR3 rearrangement, sequence reads were collapsed and filtered. For each sample, productive Simpson clonality was calculated as the square root of Simpson's diversity index over productive rearrangements. The clones in this table, taken by TCRdb from immuneACCESS, are in-frame only. Not every clone is retained; where verified, under half of the shortfall comes from an unresolved V gene, and the cause of the rest is unknown. That table gives V, J and clone size, and the DNA gave D and trimming. The sample table lists fewer than 60,000 clones, more than 70% of them with a count of one. The ten largest account for just under 25% of the sample.

Collaborating institutions collected whole blood in K2EDTA tubes following their own protocols. For TCRbeta analysis, collaborators shipped samples in one of three forms: frozen whole blood, isolated PBMCs, or DNA extracted from either of those sample types. From the cysteine up to the phenylalanine, the CDR3 has a length of 14 residues. Of all the DNA, just the CDR3 is kept, 42 bases in frame from base 1. The germline V gene supplies CDR1 SGHTA and CDR2 FQGTGA. V loses 0 bases, J loses 4 bases, and the germline ends lie 9 bases apart. The TCR was taken from a woman aged 80 or over with acute or convalescent COVID-19. The chain links TRBV7-3 with TRBJ2-5; the D region possibly corresponds to TRBD2 (5 bases align). Material: peripheral blood. Here is the DNA: TGTGCCAGCAGCTTAACACCGGGAATAGAGACCCAGTACTTC. Translation gives CASSLTPGIETQYF. This CDR3, with the reference TRBV7-3 and TRBJ2-5 proteins standing in past its ends, gives the full variable domain GAGVSQTPSNKVTEKGKYVELRCDPISGHTALYWYRQSLGQGPEFLIYFQGTGAADDSGLPNDRFFAVRPEGSVSTLKIQRTERGDSAVYLCASSLTPGIETQYFGPGTRLLVL.